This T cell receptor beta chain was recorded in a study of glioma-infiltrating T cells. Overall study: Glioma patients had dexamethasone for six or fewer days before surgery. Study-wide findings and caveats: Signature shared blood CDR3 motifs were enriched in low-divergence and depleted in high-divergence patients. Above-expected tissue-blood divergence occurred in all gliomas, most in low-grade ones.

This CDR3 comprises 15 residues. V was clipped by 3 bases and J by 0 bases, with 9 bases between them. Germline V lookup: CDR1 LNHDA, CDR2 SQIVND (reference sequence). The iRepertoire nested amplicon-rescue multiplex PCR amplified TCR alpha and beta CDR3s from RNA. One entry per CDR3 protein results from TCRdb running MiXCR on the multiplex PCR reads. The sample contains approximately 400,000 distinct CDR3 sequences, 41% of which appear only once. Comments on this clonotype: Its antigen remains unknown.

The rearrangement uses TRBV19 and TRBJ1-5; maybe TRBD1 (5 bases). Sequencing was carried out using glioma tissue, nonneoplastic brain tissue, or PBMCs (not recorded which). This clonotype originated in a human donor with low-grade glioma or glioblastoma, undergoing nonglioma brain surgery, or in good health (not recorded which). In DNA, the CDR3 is TGTGCCAGTAGTATCAGGGCACTTAGCAATCAGCCCCAGCATTTT. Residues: CASSIRALSNQPQHF.